This T cell receptor (beta chain) was captured by sequencing in a study of T cells after yellow fever vaccination. On the study more broadly: Any fraction with a low cell number was prepared using SMART-Seq v4 Ultra Low Input.

TCRdb called the 5' RACE reads again in MiXCR, with one record for every CDR3 protein. The table records under 400,000 distinct CDR3 sequences, around 10% of them present only once. V was cut by 0 bases and J by 5 bases, with 4 bases left in between. Germline V gene data show CDR1 as GTSNPN and CDR2 as SVGIG (reference sequence). The CDR3 is 11 residues long. The sample consisted of PBMCs, taken on the day of the first yellow fever vaccination. This rearrangement joins TRBV30 to TRBJ1-1, with D unclear. The TCR comes from a man younger than 35 who received the YFV17D yellow fever vaccine. The CDR3 sequence is CAWSVQTEAFF. The CDR3, as DNA: TGTGCCTGGAGTGTACAGACTGAAGCTTTCTTT.